One sample yielded the 10 T cell receptor beta chains listed below, sequenced in a study of shared clonotypes between healthy human individuals. Here immunoSEQ multiplex PCR was the method, and the copy in TCRdb shows in-frame clones only, minus some. In the table there are about 1.1 million clones, around three quarters of which are singletons. Sequencing was carried out using memory CD4+ T cells from PBMCs. Subset noted: CD45RA-negative fraction. These receptors were obtained from a man younger than 35 in good health. Some clones in this sample may be carry-over from other donors' samples.

The V and J genes are TRBV28 and TRBJ2-1; TRBD2 aligns across 10 bases. J gave up 5 bases and V 2 bases, and 6 bases lay outside the gene matches. The CDR3 runs 16 residues. Per the germline V gene, CDR1 is MDHEN and CDR2 is SYDVKM. CDR3 DNA sequence: TGTGCCAGCAGTTTACTAGCGGGAGCCGGCGACAATGAGCAGTTCTTC. Translation gives CASSLLAGAGDNEQFF.

The chain has TRBV27 and TRBJ2-7, with a tentative D call TRBD1 (6 bases). This CDR3 is 15 amino acids long. Trimming pared 4 bases from V and 6 bases from J, leaving 19 bases between. Germline CDR1 reads MNHEY; CDR2 reads SMNVEV (reference sequence). This CDR3 reads CASSSRDTPRFEQYF. The CDR3 nucleotides read TGTGCCAGCAGTTCCCGGGACACCCCGCGATTCGAGCAGTACTTC.

The gene calls are TRBV10-3 and TRBJ1-1; tentatively, D is TRBD1 (5 bases). The CDR3 has 14 amino acids. V was trimmed by 0 bases and J by 3 bases, leaving 8 bases between them. Germline V gene data show CDR1 as ENHRY and CDR2 as SYGVKD. The CDR3 coding sequence is TGTGCCATCAGTGAGTCGGTAGGGGACACTGAAGCTTTCTTT. Translating it yields CAISESVGDTEAFF.

The V and J genes are TRBV28 and TRBJ2-3, with 16 bases aligning to TRBD2. The CDR3 sequence is 16 residues long. V shed 8 bases, J shed 1 base, and the junction held 3 bases outside the gene matches. Germline loops: CDR1 MDHEN, CDR2 SYDVKM. CDR3 DNA sequence: TGTGCCAGCGGGACTAGCGGGAGGGGGGGCACAGATACGCAGTATTTT. This codes for CASGTSGRGGTDTQYF.

J is TRBJ1-4 and V is TRBV2, with D uncertain. Per germline, CDR1 SNHLY and CDR2 FYNNEI. The CDR3 length is 15 residues. V lost 3 bases, J lost 5 bases, and 13 bases lay in between. The CDR3 here is CASSDLGMVNEKLFF. The CDR3 region has the DNA TGTGCCAGCAGTGACTTGGGGATGGTAAATGAAAAACTGTTTTTT.

With regard to this clone: The same CDR3 can be traced to other DNA sequences in this sample. This rearrangement joins TRBV27 to TRBJ2-7, with D uncertain. Looked up from germline, CDR1 is MNHEY and CDR2 is SMNVEV (reference sequence). This CDR3 spans 14 amino acids. V was cut by 6 bases and J by 2 bases, with 14 bases left in between. This chain's CDR3 is CASSPDRNTYEQYF. The CDR3 DNA follows: TGTGCCAGCAGCCCGGACCGAAACACCTACGAGCAGTACTTC.

This clone showed up just a few times. The chain couples TRBV18 to TRBJ1-5; D is ambiguous. The germline V and J ends were trimmed by 1 base and 5 bases, with 6 bases remaining between them. CDR3 length equals 13 residues. Germline V gene lookup returns CDR1 KGHSH and CDR2 LQKENI. CDR3 DNA sequence: TGTGCCAGCTCACCACGGGCGGATCAGCCCCAGCATTTT. Residues: CASSPRADQPQHF.

This clone occurred once. V gene TRBV29-1 combines with J gene TRBJ1-4, with TRBD1 matching over 7 bases. CDR1 is SQVTM and CDR2 is ANQGSEA in the germline V gene. This CDR3 has 14 residues. V gave up 7 bases and J gave up 0 bases; unmatched junction bases: 5. The CDR3 DNA reads as TGCAGCGCCAGGGGGGGCGCAACTAATGAAAAACTGTTTTTT. It codes for CSARGGATNEKLFF. Looking up the rest from reference TRBV29-1 and TRBJ1-4 gives the full variable domain: SAVISQKPSRDICQRGTSLTIQCQVDSQVTMMFWYRQQPGQSLTLIATANQGSEATYESGFVIDKFPISRPNLTFSTLTVSNMSPEDSSIYLCSARGGATNEKLFFGSGTQLSVL.

This clone occurred a few times. The chain recombines TRBV5-1 with TRBJ2-7; D possibly corresponds to TRBD1 (5 bases). Germline values: CDR1 SGHRS, CDR2 YFSETQ. V lost 0 bases, J lost 7 bases, and 17 bases lay in between. The CDR3 loop spans 15 amino acids. DNA of the CDR3: TGCGCCAGCAGCTTGGAGGGGCCAGGGTCTGGGGAGCAGTACTTC. Protein: CASSLEGPGSGEQYF.

Of note for this clone: Distinct nucleotide sequences in the sample also encode this CDR3. The chain links TRBV6-6 to TRBJ1-1, with D unclear. CDR1 and CDR2 from the germline V gene are MNHNY and SVGAGI (reference sequence). The CDR3 consists of 12 residues. With 2 bases removed from V and 1 base from J, the gap between germline ends came to 2 bases. The CDR3 here is CASSYRNTEAFF. The CDR3 nucleotides read TGTGCCAGCAGTTACCGGAACACTGAAGCTTTCTTT.